The clone carrying this T cell receptor (beta chain) was picked up one time. The antigen remains undetermined. This sample was taken from a study of shared clonotypes between healthy human individuals. Overall study context: The plates for each donor numbered three CD4 naive, three CD4 memory, two CD8 naive and one CD8 memory. Overall study findings and caveats: It was the non-shared clonotypes that had lower generation probabilities than clonotypes shared by all four donors. Larger estimated richness was generally seen in naive subsets than in memory subsets.

This CDR3 contains 18 residues. The J segment lost 1 base and the V segment lost 2 bases, leaving 12 bases of the junction unmatched. CDR1 and CDR2 (germline): MGHRA, YSYEKL. Profiling relied on immunoSEQ multiplex PCR, and the TCRdb table lists in-frame clones only, not all of them. The sample holds roughly 2.4 million clones; approximately 95% are singletons and the top ten take around 0.13%. Free of recent acute infections or vaccinations, the donors were healthy HIV-negative adults. The clonotype comes from a man aged 18 to 29 in good health. The chain carries TRBV4-1 and TRBJ1-2; 8 nucleotides align to TRBD1. Input material: naive CD4+ T cells sorted from blood. Stated subset: CD45RA+ positively selected. CDR3 loop: CASSQHWSPGQVNYGYTF. CDR3 DNA: TGCGCCAGCAGCCAACACTGGTCCCCGGGACAGGTTAACTATGGCTACACCTTC.